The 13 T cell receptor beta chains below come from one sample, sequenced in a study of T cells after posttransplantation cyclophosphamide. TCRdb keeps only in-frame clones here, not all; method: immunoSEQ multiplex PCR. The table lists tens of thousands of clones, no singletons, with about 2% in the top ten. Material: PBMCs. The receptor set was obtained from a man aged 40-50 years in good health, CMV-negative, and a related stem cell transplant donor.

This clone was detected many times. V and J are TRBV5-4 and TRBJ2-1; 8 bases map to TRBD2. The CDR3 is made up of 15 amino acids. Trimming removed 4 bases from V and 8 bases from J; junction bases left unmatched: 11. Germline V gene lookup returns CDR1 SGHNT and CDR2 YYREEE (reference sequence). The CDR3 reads CASSHSGILGDEQFF. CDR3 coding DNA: TGTGCCAGCAGCCATAGCGGGATCCTTGGGGATGAGCAGTTCTTC.

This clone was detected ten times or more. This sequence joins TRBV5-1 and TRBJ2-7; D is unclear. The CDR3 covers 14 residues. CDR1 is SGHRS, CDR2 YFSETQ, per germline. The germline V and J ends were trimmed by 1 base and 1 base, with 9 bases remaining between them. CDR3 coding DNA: TGCGCCAGCAGCTTGCTTAGCCATTCCTACGAGCAGTACTTC. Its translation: CASSLLSHSYEQYF.

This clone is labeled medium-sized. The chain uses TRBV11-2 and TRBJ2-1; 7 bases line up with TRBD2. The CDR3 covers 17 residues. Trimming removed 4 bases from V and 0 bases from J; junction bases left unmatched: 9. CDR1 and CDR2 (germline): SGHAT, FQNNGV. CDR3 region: CASSSTSGVRSYNEQFF. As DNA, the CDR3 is TGTGCCAGCAGCTCCACCAGCGGGGTTCGCTCCTACAATGAGCAGTTCTTC.

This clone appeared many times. DNA of the CDR3: TGTGCCAGTAGACACAGGGAAGATACGCAGTATTTT. Translating gives CASRHREDTQYF. The chain joins TRBV19 to TRBJ2-3, with TRBD1 as a possible D gene (6 bases). Germline V gene sequence: CDR1 LNHDA, CDR2 SQIVND (reference sequence). With 6 bases removed from V and 5 bases from J, the gap between germline ends came to 9 bases. This CDR3 is built from 12 residues.

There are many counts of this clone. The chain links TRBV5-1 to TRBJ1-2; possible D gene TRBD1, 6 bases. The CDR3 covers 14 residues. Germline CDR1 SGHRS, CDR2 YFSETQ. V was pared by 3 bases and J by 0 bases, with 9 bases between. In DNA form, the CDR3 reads TGCGCCAGCAGCTCCCGGACAGCTAACTATGGCTACACCTTC. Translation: CASSSRTANYGYTF.

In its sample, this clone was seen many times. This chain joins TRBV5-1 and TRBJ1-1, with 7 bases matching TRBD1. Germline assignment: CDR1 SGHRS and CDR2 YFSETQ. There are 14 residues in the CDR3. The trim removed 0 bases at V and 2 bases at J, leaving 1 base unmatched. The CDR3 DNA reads TGCGCCAGCAGCTTGGGGGACAGAAACACTGAAGCTTTCTTT. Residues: CASSLGDRNTEAFF.

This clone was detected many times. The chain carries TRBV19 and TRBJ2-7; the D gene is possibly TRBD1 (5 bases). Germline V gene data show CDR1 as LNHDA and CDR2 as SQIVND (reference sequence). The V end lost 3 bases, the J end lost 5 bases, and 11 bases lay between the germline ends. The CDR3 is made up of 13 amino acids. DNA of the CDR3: TGTGCCAGTAGTATTCCTGGGGCCAACGAGCAGTACTTC. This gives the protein CASSIPGANEQYF.

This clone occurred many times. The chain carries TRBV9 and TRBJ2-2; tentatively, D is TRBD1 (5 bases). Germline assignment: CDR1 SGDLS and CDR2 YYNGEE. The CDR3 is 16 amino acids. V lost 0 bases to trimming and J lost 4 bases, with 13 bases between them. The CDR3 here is CASSVAGDSSTGELFF. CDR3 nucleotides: TGTGCCAGCAGCGTAGCCGGTGACAGCAGCACCGGGGAGCTGTTTTTT.

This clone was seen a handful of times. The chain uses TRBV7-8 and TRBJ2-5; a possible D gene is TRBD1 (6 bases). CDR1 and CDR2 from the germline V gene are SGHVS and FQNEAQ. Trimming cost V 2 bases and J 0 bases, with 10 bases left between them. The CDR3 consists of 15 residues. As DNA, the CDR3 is TGTGCCAGCAGCTTACAGGGGTCGTACCAAGAGACCCAGTACTTC. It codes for CASSLQGSYQETQYF.

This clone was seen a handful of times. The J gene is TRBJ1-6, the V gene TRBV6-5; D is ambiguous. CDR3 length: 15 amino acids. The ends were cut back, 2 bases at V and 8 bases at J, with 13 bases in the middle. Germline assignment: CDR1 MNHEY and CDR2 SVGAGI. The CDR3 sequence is CASSYGTVEDSPLHF. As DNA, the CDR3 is TGTGCCAGCAGTTACGGTACAGTGGAGGATTCACCCCTCCACTTT.

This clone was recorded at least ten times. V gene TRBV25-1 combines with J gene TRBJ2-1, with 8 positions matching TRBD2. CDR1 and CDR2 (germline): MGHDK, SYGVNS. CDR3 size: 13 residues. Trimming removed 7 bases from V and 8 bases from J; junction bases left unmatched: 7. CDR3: CASTSGRIYEQFF. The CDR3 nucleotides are TGTGCCAGCACCAGCGGGAGAATCTATGAGCAGTTCTTC.

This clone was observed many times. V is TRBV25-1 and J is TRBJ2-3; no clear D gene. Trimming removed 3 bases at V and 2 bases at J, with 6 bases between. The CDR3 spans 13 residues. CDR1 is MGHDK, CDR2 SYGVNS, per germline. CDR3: CASSDPLTDTQYF. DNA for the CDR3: TGTGCCAGCAGTGATCCTCTCACAGATACGCAGTATTTT.

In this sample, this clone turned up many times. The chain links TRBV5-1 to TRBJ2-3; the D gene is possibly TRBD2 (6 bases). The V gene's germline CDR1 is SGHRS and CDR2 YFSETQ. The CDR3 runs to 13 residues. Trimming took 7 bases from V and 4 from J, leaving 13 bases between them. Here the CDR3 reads CASSEGFPDTQYF. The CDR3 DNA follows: TGCGCCAGCTCGGAGGGGTTTCCAGATACGCAGTATTTT.